The present TCR beta chain was sequenced within a study of T cell responses to AZD1222 COVID-19 vaccine. The germline gives CDR1 SGHVS, CDR2 FQNEAQ. Deletions cut 4 bases from V and 2 bases from J, with 14 bases between. The CDR3 has 15 residues. Sequencing used immunoSEQ multiplex PCR; TCRdb keeps in-frame clones, though not all of them. The repertoire holds 95,000 to 150,000 clones, with approximately 90% as singletons. The chain recombines TRBV7-8 with TRBJ1-1, with a tentative D call TRBD1 (6 bases). The sequenced sample was peripheral blood, obtained on day 0 of AZD1222 vaccination. This sequence originates from an adult in good health. CDR3: CASSSLGGANTEAFF. The CDR3 region has the DNA TGTGCCAGCAGCTCCCTTGGGGGGGCAAACACTGAAGCTTTCTTT.